What follows is one T cell receptor (beta chain) and its context. Produced via immunoSEQ multiplex PCR; TCRdb's table is partial and in-frame only. Of about 59,000 clones in the sample, around nine tenths were seen once. The data belong to a study of blood T cell repertoires in COVID-19. The junction had 7 bases not matched to a gene; V was cut back by 7 bases and J by 2 bases. The CDR3 length is 14 residues. Germline CDR1 is SQVTM and CDR2 is ANQGSEA. The chain employs TRBV29-1 and TRBJ2-5, with 10 bases lining up with TRBD2. The clonotype comes from an elderly man with acute or convalescent COVID-19. Sequencing used peripheral blood. CDR3 amino acids: CSGRPGLAQETQYF. The CDR3 region has the DNA TGCAGCGGGCGACCGGGACTAGCGCAAGAGACCCAGTACTTC.